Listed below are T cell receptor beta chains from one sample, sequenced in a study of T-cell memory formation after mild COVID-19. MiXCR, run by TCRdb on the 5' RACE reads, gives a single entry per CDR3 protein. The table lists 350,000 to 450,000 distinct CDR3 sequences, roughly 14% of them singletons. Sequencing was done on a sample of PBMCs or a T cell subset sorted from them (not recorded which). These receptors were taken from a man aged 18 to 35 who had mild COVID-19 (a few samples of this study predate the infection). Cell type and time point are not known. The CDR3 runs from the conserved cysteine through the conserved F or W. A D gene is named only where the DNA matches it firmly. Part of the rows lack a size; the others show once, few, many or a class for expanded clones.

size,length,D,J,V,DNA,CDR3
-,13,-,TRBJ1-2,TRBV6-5,TGTGCCAGCACCGTGGGACTGAACTATGGCTACACCTTC,CASTVGLNYGYTF
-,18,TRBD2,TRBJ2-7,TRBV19,TGTGCCAGTCCTAGCGGGACGCTAGCGGGGCCGAGCTCCTACGAGCAGTACTTC,CASPSGTLAGPSSYEQYF
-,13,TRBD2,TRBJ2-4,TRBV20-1,TGCAGTCCGAGCGGGGGTATCAAAAACATTCAGTACTTC,CSPSGGIKNIQYF
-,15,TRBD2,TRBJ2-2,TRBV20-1,TGCAGTGCTGCCGGGACTAGCGGGCTCACCGGGGAGCTGTTTTTT,CSAAGTSGLTGELFF
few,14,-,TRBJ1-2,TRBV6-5,TGTGCCAGCAGTTACTCGGGCTCTAACTATGGCTACACCTTC,CASSYSGSNYGYTF
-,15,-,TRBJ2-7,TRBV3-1,TGTGCCAGCAGCCGCTATGTCGGGGAATCCTACGAGCAGTACTTC,CASSRYVGESYEQYF
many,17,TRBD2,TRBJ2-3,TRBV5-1,TGCGCCAGCGGGCGGACTAGCGGGGGGCGCAGCACAGATACGCAGTATTTT,CASGRTSGGRSTDTQYF
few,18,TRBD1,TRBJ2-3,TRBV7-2,TGTGCCAGCAGCTTATCAGACAGGGGGCGATTCTGGACAGATACGCAGTATTTT,CASSLSDRGRFWTDTQYF
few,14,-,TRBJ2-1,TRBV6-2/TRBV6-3,TGTGCCAGCAGACCAGACAGGCCCTACAATGAGCAGTTCTTC,CASRPDRPYNEQFF
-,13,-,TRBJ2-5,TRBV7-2,TGTGCCAGCAGCGCGGGGACAGAAGAGACCCAGTACTTC,CASSAGTEETQYF
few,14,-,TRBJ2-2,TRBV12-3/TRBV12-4,TGTGCCAGCAGTTTAAGGGGCGATTCCGGGGAGCTGTTTTTT,CASSLRGDSGELFF
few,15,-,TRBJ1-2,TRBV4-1,TGCGCCAGCAGCCAAGATCGACAGGTTCCCTATGGCTACACCTTC,CASSQDRQVPYGYTF
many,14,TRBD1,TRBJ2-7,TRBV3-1,TGTGCCAGCAGCCCCCAATGGACAGGGAACGAGCAGTACTTC,CASSPQWTGNEQYF
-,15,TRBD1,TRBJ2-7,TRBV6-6,TGTGCCAGCAGTCTCGACGGGACAGGGGGTGGTTGGCAGTACTTC,CASSLDGTGGGWQYF
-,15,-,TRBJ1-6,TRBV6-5,TGTGCCAGCAGTCGCCAGGTGGACCAACTGCCACCCCTCCACTTT,CASSRQVDQLPPLHF
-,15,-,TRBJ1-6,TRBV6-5,TGTGCCTGCAGGCATGGAGGGGGATATAATTCACCCCTCCACTTT,CACRHGGGYNSPLHF
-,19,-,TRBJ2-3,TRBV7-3,TGTGCCAGCAGCTTAACGGTTATGAAGCAGAGGAGACAAACAGATACGCAGTATTTT,CASSLTVMKQRRQTDTQYF
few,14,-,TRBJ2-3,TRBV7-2,TGTGCCAGCAGCTTATCTGGCGGGGAAGATACGCAGTATTTT,CASSLSGGEDTQYF
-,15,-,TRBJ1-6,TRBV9,TGTGCCAGCAGCGTAGATGGAGGGGAGGATTCACCCCTCCACTTT,CASSVDGGEDSPLHF
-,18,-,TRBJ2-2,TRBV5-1,TGCGCCAGCAGCTTTGTTCCTCGGCAGCGCCTGAACACCGGGGAGCTGTTTTTT,CASSFVPRQRLNTGELFF
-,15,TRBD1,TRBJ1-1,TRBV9,TGTGCCAGCAGCTTAGGACAGGGGGATTTCACTGAAGCTTTCTTT,CASSLGQGDFTEAFF
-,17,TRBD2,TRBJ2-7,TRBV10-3,TGTGCCATCACTCCAAGGATCGCGGGGGGTAAGCCCTACGAGCAGTACTTC,CAITPRIAGGKPYEQYF
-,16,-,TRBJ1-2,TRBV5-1,TGCGCCAGCAGCTTTGTTGCAGGGGAACCTAACTATGGCTACACCTTC,CASSFVAGEPNYGYTF
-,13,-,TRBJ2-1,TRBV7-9,TGTGCCAGCTGGGGGGGCCGATACAATGAGCAGTTCTTC,CASWGGRYNEQFF
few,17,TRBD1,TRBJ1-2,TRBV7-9,TGTGCCAGCAGGGACACCGGGACAGACGCCTTAAACTATGGCTACACCTTC,CASRDTGTDALNYGYTF
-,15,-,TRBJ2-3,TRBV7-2,TGTGCCAGCAGCTTAGGGGGGCTAGCGGCAGATACGCAGTATTTT,CASSLGGLAADTQYF
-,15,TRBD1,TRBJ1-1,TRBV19,TGTGCCAGTAGTATTAAGGCCGGGACAGGCAATGAAGCTTTCTTT,CASSIKAGTGNEAFF
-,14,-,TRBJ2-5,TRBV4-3,TGCGCCAGCAGCCGGTACAGGAGGGGAGAGACCCAGTACTTC,CASSRYRRGETQYF
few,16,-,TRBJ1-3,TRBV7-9,TGTGCCAGCAGCTTAGATTTGGGGGCGCTTGGAAACACCATATATTTT,CASSLDLGALGNTIYF
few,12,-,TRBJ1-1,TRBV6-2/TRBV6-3,TGTGCCAGCAGCCCCGGACAGTATGAAGCTTTCTTT,CASSPGQYEAFF
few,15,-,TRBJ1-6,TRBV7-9,TGTGCCAGCAGCTTAGGAGGCAGGGGAAATTCACCCCTCCACTTT,CASSLGGRGNSPLHF
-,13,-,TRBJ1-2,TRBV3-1,TGTGCCAGCAGCCAAGCTTACTCCTATGGCTACACCTTC,CASSQAYSYGYTF
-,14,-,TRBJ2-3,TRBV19,TGTGCCAGTAGTTCAGACAGGCGGAGGGATACGCAGTATTTT,CASSSDRRRDTQYF
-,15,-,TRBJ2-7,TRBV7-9,TGTGCCACCCGGGATCCGGAGTTAAACTCCTACGAGCAGTACTTC,CATRDPELNSYEQYF
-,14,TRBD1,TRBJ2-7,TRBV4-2,TGTGCCAGCAGCCGAGGGACAGGGGACTACGAGCAGTACTTC,CASSRGTGDYEQYF
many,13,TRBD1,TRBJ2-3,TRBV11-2,TGTGCCAGCAGTGGGACAGGCACAGATACGCAGTATTTT,CASSGTGTDTQYF
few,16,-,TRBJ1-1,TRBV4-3,TGCGCCAGCAGCCTCCTGAGCTCAGGGTTGAACACTGAAGCTTTCTTT,CASSLLSSGLNTEAFF
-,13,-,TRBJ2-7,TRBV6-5,TGTGCCACCCTATCGGGGCGTTCCTACGAGCAGTACTTC,CATLSGRSYEQYF
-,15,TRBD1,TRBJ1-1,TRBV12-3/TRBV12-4,TGTGCCAGCAGTTTGGGACAGGGGGTGAACACTGAAGCTTTCTTT,CASSLGQGVNTEAFF
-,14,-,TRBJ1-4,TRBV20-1,TGCAGTGCTATGGGGGAAGCAACTAATGAAAAACTGTTTTTT,CSAMGEATNEKLFF
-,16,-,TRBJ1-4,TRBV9,TGTGCCAGCAGCGTAGGCCCAACGTTAAAAGTTGAAAAACTGTTTTTT,CASSVGPTLKVEKLFF
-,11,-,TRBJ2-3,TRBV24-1,TGTGCCACCAGTGCTGGAGATACGCAGTATTTT,CATSAGDTQYF
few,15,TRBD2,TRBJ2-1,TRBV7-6,TGTGCCAGCAGCTCGCGGGGGGGTAGTGTAAATGAGCAGTTCTTC,CASSSRGGSVNEQFF
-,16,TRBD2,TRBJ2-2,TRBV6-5,TGTGCCAGCAGTTACAAAGCGGGGGACGACACCGGGGAGCTGTTTTTT,CASSYKAGDDTGELFF
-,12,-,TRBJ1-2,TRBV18,TGTGCCAGCTCACCGATTGACCTAGGCTACACCTTC,CASSPIDLGYTF
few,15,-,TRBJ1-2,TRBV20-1,TGCAGTGCTCCACGGAACAGGGCTACTAACTATGGCTACACCTTC,CSAPRNRATNYGYTF
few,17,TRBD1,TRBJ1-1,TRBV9,TGTGCCAGCAGCGCCCCGTTTGGACAGGGGATTAACACTGAAGCTTTCTTT,CASSAPFGQGINTEAFF
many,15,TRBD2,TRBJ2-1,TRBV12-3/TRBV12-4,TGTGCCAGCAGTTTACAAGCGGGGCCTTACAATGAGCAGTTCTTC,CASSLQAGPYNEQFF
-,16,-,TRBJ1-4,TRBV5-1,TGCGCCAGCAGCTTCGTCGGCGGGCTTGCTAATGAAAAACTGTTTTTT,CASSFVGGLANEKLFF
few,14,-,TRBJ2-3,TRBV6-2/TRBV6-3,TGTGCCAGCAGTTTCGGACAGAACACAGATACGCAGTATTTT,CASSFGQNTDTQYF
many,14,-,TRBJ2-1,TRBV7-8,TGTGCCAGCAGCTTAAGGGGCTCCTACAATGAGCAGTTCTTC,CASSLRGSYNEQFF
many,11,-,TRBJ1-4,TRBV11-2,TGTGCCAGCAGCCCGGGACGGGATTTGTTTTTT,CASSPGRDLFF
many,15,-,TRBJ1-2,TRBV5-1,TGCGCCAGCAGCTTGGTAGGTTCAGGGCGAGATGGCTACACCTTC,CASSLVGSGRDGYTF
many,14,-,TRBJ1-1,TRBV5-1,TGCGCCAGCAGCGCCGGGACGCTGAACACTGAAGCTTTCTTT,CASSAGTLNTEAFF
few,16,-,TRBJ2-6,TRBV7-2,TGTGCCAGCAGCTTAACGGGGGTATCTGGGGCCAACGTCCTGACTTTC,CASSLTGVSGANVLTF